The clone carrying this T cell receptor beta chain showed up just once. This CDR3 has 15 amino acids. V dropped 0 bases and J dropped 3; count of bases not matched to a gene: 3. From germline, CDR1 is MNHNY and CDR2 SVGAGI (reference sequence). The sample comes from a study of OX40 agonist ivuxolimab in advanced cancers. Profiling relied on immunoSEQ multiplex PCR, and the TCRdb table lists in-frame clones only, not all of them. The table includes tens of thousands of clones, about nine tenths detected once. This specimen was CD4+ or CD8+ T cells sorted from blood, taken in a trial of the OX40 agonist ivuxolimab. The genes are TRBV6-6 and TRBJ2-5, with 8 bases fitting TRBD2. The sequence was collected from an adult with an advanced solid tumor such as melanoma, head and neck, liver or kidney cancer. As DNA, the CDR3 is TGTGCCAGCAGTTACTCTCTAGCGGGCAAAGAGACCCAGTACTTC. Protein: CASSYSLAGKETQYF.